This TCR beta chain comes out of a study of CD4+ T cells in melanoma. Study-level findings and limits: In melanoma, neoantigen-specific CD4+ T cells reportedly differed in differentiation state. CD8+ T cell, macrophage and B cell function reportedly correlated with neoantigen-specific CD4+ T cells.

Profiling relied on immunoSEQ multiplex PCR, and the TCRdb table lists in-frame clones only, not all of them. The profile shows more than 20,000 clones, around 80% of them singletons. With 0 bases removed from V and 7 bases from J, the gap between germline ends came to 19 bases. Germline CDR1 is ENHRY and CDR2 is SYGVKD. This CDR3 comprises 17 residues. As to this clone: The antigen remains undetermined.

The V and J genes are TRBV10-3 and TRBJ1-5, with D perhaps TRBD1 (5 bases). The sequence came from a human donor with melanoma. The specimen was cells from a culture (not recorded whether cultured in vitro). The CDR3 here is CAISESITQGILQPQHF. DNA of the CDR3: TGTGCCATCAGTGAGTCAATAACTCAGGGAATTCTGCAGCCCCAGCATTTT.